These 11 T cell receptor beta chains share one sample of origin, sequenced in a study of cytomegalovirus exposure and HLA in healthy donors. PCR employed 60 Vbeta and 13 Jbeta primers. Sequencing was performed with immunoSEQ multiplex PCR; in TCRdb, only in-frame clones are kept and a portion is missing. Among around 190,000 clones listed, over 70% were seen once. Specimen: PBMCs. The receptors come from a man aged 40-49 years in good health and CMV-seropositive.

The chain employs TRBV19 and TRBJ1-1; tentatively, D is TRBD1 (5 bases). Trimming left V 1 base short and J 1 base short, with 13 bases between. Germline CDR1 is LNHDA and CDR2 is SQIVND (reference sequence). This CDR3 has 16 residues. CDR3 sequence reads: CASSIVGGGRNTEAFF. The CDR3 DNA sequence: TGTGCCAGTAGTATAGTAGGCGGGGGTAGGAACACTGAAGCTTTCTTT.

The V call is TRBV2, the J call TRBJ1-5; D unclear. The CDR3 consists of 14 residues. Germline assignment: CDR1 SNHLY and CDR2 FYNNEI. The V gene lost 3 bases and the J gene lost 0 bases, with 6 bases spanning the gap. The CDR3 DNA reads TGTGCCAGCAGTGACGCGCATAGCAATCAGCCCCAGCATTTT. Protein: CASSDAHSNQPQHF. Full variable domain (remainder filled in from reference TRBV2 and TRBJ1-5): EPEVTQTPSHQVTQMGQEVILRCVPISNHLYFYWYRQILGQKVEFLVSFYNNEISEKSEIFDDQFSVERPDGSNFTLKIRSTKLEDSAMYFCASSDAHSNQPQHFGDGTRLSIL.

This clone occurred once. The J gene is TRBJ2-7, the V gene TRBV27; D is possibly TRBD1 (6 bases). Trimming shortened V by 5 bases and J by 4 bases, and 21 bases separated the two germline ends. Germline loops: CDR1 MNHEY, CDR2 SMNVEV (reference sequence). The CDR3 loop spans 16 amino acids. Here the CDR3 DNA reads TGTGCCAGCAGTCCTTCTACAGGGCCGCGCGCGTACGAGCAGTACTTC. Translation: CASSPSTGPRAYEQYF.

The chain has TRBV4-3 and TRBJ1-4, with D perhaps TRBD1 (5 bases). This CDR3 is 15 amino acids long. V gave up 1 base and J gave up 10 bases, with 16 bases separating them. Per germline, CDR1 LGHNA and CDR2 YSLEER. As DNA, the CDR3 is TGCGCCAGCAGCCAAGCAGACAGTCCCTCGGCAAAACTGTTTTTT. Translation gives CASSQADSPSAKLFF.

The V gene is TRBV29-1, the J gene TRBJ1-1, with 7 bases matching TRBD1. The V gene's germline CDR1 is SQVTM and CDR2 ANQGSEA. The CDR3 covers 13 residues. V dropped 8 bases and J dropped 6; count of bases not matched to a gene: 12. CDR3 loop: CSPERGQIPEAFF. CDR3 nucleotides: TGCAGCCCCGAGAGGGGACAGATCCCTGAAGCTTTCTTT.

J is TRBJ1-6 and V is TRBV5-6; tentative D call: TRBD1 (5 bases). V was pared by 0 bases and J by 10 bases, with 11 bases between. The CDR3 is 14 amino acids. The germline CDR1 and CDR2 sequences are SGHDT and YYEEEE. CDR3 sequence reads: CASSLEQGGSPLHF. The CDR3 DNA follows: TGTGCCAGCAGCTTGGAGCAGGGTGGGTCACCCCTCCACTTT.

The chain is built from TRBV6-1 and TRBJ2-7; tentative D call: TRBD2 (6 bases). Per germline, CDR1 MNHNS and CDR2 SASEGT. The ends were cut back, 7 bases at V and 4 bases at J, with 14 bases in the middle. The CDR3 runs 13 residues. In DNA form, the CDR3 reads TGTGCCAGCAATTTCCAGGAGGGGTACGAGCAGTACTTC. Residues: CASNFQEGYEQYF.

The V and J genes are TRBV4-3 and TRBJ2-7; no clear D gene. Trimming stripped 0 bases from V and 2 bases from J, with 8 bases between. The CDR3 consists of 14 residues. Germline V lookup: CDR1 LGHNA, CDR2 YSLEER. CDR3 residues: CASSQEGGTYEQYF. Here the CDR3 DNA reads TGCGCCAGCAGCCAAGAAGGCGGAACCTACGAGCAGTACTTC.

The chain employs TRBV7-9 and TRBJ1-1, with D perhaps matching TRBD1 (6 bases). The CDR3 extends over 14 amino acids. V was cut by 3 bases and J by 7 bases, with 15 bases left in between. Germline V lookup: CDR1 SEHNR, CDR2 FQNEAQ (reference sequence). The CDR3 protein is CASSFLAGAYEAFF. For the CDR3, the DNA is TGTGCCAGCAGCTTTCTCGCAGGGGCTTATGAAGCTTTCTTT. The full variable domain, completed using reference TRBV7-9 and TRBJ1-1, is DTGVSQNPRHKITKRGQNVTFRCDPISEHNRLYWYRQTLGQGPEFLTYFQNEAQLEKSRLLSDRFSAERPKGSFSTLEIQRTEQGDSAMYLCASSFLAGAYEAFFGQGTRLTVV.

The CDR3 loop is CASSGGHYSNQPQHF. CDR3 bases: TGTGCCAGCAGTGGAGGACACTATAGCAATCAGCCCCAGCATTTT. The chain combines TRBV2 with TRBJ1-5; tentatively, D is TRBD1 (5 bases). V was pared by 4 bases and J by 0 bases, with 10 bases between. In germline, CDR1 is SNHLY, CDR2 FYNNEI. The CDR3 consists of 15 residues. Filled out from reference TRBV2 and TRBJ1-5, the complete variable domain reads EPEVTQTPSHQVTQMGQEVILRCVPISNHLYFYWYRQILGQKVEFLVSFYNNEISEKSEIFDDQFSVERPDGSNFTLKIRSTKLEDSAMYFCASSGGHYSNQPQHFGDGTRLSIL.

This clone came up a few times. The chain is built from TRBV25-1 and TRBJ2-1, with TRBD1 matching over 10 bases. V shed 4 bases and J 3 bases; nucleotides not matched to a gene: 3. The V gene's germline CDR1 is MGHDK and CDR2 SYGVNS. The CDR3 has 15 amino acids. This CDR3 reads CASSGGQGNYNEQFF. For the CDR3, the DNA is TGTGCCAGCAGTGGGGGACAGGGGAACTACAATGAGCAGTTCTTC.